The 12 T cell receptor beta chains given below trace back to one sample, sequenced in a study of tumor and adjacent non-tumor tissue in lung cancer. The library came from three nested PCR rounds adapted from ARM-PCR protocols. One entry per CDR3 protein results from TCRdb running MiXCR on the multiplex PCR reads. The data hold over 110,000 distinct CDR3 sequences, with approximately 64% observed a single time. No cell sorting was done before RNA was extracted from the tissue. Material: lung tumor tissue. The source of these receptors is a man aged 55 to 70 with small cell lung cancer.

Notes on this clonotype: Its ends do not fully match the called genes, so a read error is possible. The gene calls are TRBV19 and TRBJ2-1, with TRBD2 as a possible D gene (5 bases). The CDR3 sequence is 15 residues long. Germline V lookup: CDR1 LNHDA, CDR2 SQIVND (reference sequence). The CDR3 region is CANSISGSGYNEQFF. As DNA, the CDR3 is TGTGCCAATAGTATTAGTGGGAGCGGATACAATGAGCAGTTCTTC.

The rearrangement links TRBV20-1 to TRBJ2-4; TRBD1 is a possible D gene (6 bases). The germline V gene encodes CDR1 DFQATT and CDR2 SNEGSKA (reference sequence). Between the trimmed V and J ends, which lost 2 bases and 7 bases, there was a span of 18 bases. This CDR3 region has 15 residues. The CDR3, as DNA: TGCAGTGCTAGACATCTTACCAGGGGCAGGAACATTCAGTACTTC. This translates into CSARHLTRGRNIQYF.

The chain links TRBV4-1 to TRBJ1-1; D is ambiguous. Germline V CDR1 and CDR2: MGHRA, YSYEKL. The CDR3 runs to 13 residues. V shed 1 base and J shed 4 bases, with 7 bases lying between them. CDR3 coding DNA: TGCGCCAGCAGCCAAGGAAGGTGCACTGAAGCTTTCTTT. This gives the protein CASSQGRCTEAFF.

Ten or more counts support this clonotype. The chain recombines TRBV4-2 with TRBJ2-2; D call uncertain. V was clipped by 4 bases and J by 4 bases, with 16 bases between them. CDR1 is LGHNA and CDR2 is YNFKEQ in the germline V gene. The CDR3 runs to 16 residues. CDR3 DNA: TGTGCCAGCAGCCTAAGTCGAGATACCCCCACCGGGGAGCTGTTTTTT. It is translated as CASSLSRDTPTGELFF.

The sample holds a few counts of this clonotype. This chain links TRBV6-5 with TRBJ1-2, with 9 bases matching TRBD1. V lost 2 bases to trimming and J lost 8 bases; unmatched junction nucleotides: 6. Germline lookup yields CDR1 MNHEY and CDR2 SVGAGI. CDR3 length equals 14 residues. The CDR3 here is CASSYGGTGFGYTF. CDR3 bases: TGTGCCAGCAGTTACGGGGGGACAGGGTTCGGCTACACCTTC.

CDR3 sequence: CAFYEGGTQYF. The CDR3 region has the DNA TGTGCCTTTTATGAGGGAGGGACCCAGTACTTC. The chain carries TRBV30 and TRBJ2-5; tentative D call: TRBD2 (6 bases). With 7 bases removed from V and 7 bases from J, the gap between germline ends came to 13 bases. Germline values: CDR1 GTSNPN, CDR2 SVGIG (reference sequence). The CDR3 is 11 amino acids.

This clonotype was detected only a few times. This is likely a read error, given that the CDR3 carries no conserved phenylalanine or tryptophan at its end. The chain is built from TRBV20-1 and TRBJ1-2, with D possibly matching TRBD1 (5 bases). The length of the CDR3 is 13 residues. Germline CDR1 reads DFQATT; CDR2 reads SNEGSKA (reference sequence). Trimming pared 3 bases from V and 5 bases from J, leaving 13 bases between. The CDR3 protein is CSASRGRDYGYTL. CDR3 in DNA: TGCAGTGCTAGTAGGGGACGAGATTATGGCTACACCCTC.

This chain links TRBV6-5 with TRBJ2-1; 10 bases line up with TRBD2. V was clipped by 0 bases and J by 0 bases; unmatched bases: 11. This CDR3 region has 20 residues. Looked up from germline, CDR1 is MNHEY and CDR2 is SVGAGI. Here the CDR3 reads CASSYSRSSGSRPSYNEQFF. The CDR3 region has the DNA TGTGCCAGCAGTTACTCGAGGTCTAGCGGGAGTCGTCCCTCCTACAATGAGCAGTTCTTC.

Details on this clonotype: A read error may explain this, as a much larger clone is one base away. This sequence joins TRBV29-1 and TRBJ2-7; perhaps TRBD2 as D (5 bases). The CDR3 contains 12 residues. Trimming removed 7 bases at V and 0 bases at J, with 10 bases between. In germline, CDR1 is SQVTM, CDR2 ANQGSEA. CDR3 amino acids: CSGRTDSYEQYF. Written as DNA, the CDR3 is TGCAGCGGGAGGACGGACTCCTACGAGCAGTACTTC.

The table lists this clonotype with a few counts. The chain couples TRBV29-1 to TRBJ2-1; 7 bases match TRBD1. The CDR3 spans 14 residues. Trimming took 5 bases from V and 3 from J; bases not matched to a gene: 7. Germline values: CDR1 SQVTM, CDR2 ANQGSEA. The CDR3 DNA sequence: TGCAGCGTTAACACAGGGGTGGGCTACAATGAGCAGTTCTTC. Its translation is CSVNTGVGYNEQFF.

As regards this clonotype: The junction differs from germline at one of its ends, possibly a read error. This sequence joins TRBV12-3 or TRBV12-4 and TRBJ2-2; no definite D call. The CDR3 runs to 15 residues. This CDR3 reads CASSYIQCSTAELFF. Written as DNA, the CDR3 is TGTGCCAGCAGTTATATCCAGTGTAGCACCGCGGAGCTGTTTTTT.

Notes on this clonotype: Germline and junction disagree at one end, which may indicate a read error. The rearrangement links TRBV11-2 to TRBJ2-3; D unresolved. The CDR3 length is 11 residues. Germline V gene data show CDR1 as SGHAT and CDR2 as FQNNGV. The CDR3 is CANSALYTQYF. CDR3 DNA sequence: TGTGCCAACAGCGCCTTATATACGCAGTATTTT.